Sequencing of this T cell receptor (beta chain) was carried out in a study of T cell repertoires in aging, cancer and after chemotherapy (dated by TCRdb to about 2019). Regarding the complete study: Six donor age groups were covered, ranging from 30 or younger up to 70 or older, and each group contained at least three individuals. In the solid tumor group, the paired samples taken before and after chemotherapy came from patients with brain tumors (glioblastoma) who were receiving therapy based on temozolomide. Roughly 10 million TCR reads were contained in the full dataset. To look at immunoaging and at how T cells reconstitute after chemotherapy, the study profiled TCR beta repertoires in peripheral blood from both healthy donors and cancer patients. The cohort comprised some 220 cancer patients, more than 90 with hematological and around 120 with solid cancers, plus 95 healthy donors as a reference group.

TCR beta rearrangements were amplified from genomic DNA isolated from peripheral blood, not from sorted cells or RNA. Study-wide findings and limitations: Compared with age-matched healthy donors, untreated patients with hematological or solid cancers had significantly lower TCR diversity and higher clonality in blood. An increase in median generation probability over the chemotherapy interval was observed in both cancer cohorts, suggesting that the repertoire was reconstituted through rebound thymic output. In healthy donors, the decline in TCR diversity with age was mainly due to loss of richness, whereas in cancer patients loss of evenness also played a role. According to the authors, the repertoire data do not permit conclusions about immunological memory after chemotherapy.

Multiplex touch-down PCR with a mixed TRB-A/B primer pool was used to amplify rearranged TRB sequences covering the V, D and J segments. Illumina adapters and sample indices were attached to the amplicons in two consecutive PCR reactions using Phusion HS II polymerase. Amplicons were gel-purified with the NucleoSpin Gel and PCR Clean-up kit, then checked with Qubit and an Agilent 2100 Bioanalyzer. The libraries were sequenced on an Illumina MiSeq with 600-cycle, single-indexed, paired-end runs. The original pipeline was this. MiXCR versions 2.12 and 3.0.5 were used to process the TRB sequences. A clone was defined as each unique CDR3 nucleotide sequence, and only productive sequences supported by at least two reads were kept. The repertoire metrics were Shannon diversity, evenness, clonality (defined as one minus evenness), and alpha-parameterized diversity profiles covering alpha 0 to 5. The IGoR algorithm was used to calculate generation probabilities for clones in the paired samples taken before and after chemotherapy. The raw public data were reprocessed by TCRdb itself: fastp quality trimming at Q25, MiXCR clonotype calling, in-frame beta chains only. Merged by CDR3 protein, the rows form single entries marked with the most common genes and DNA. None of the V and J calls come from the authors' own analysis; TCRdb made them. The sample yields about 3,100 distinct CDR3 sequences; about 35% were counted once. Of the sample, about 9.6% is held by the ten largest clones.

This clonotype is assessed as medium-sized (0.01 to 0.1%). It lacks a known antigen. No base-level quality is on record; no much larger clone is a single base apart. This clonotype originated in a human donor with a solid tumor. The specimen sequenced was blood.

The CDR3 region: CSVTGGFTEAFF. The bases are TGCAGCGTAACAGGGGGTTTCACTGAAGCTTTCTTT. The chain couples TRBV29-1 to TRBJ1-1; 8 bases in the junction line up with TRBD1. The CDR3 runs 12 amino acids, cysteine and phenylalanine included. CDR3 DNA is the only sequence kept; it has 36 bases, read in frame from the first base. CDR1 and CDR2 are read off the germline V gene as SQVTM and ANQGSEA. For this chain, trimming is 6 bases at the V end and 4 bases at the J end, and the number of junction bases without a gene match is 4.